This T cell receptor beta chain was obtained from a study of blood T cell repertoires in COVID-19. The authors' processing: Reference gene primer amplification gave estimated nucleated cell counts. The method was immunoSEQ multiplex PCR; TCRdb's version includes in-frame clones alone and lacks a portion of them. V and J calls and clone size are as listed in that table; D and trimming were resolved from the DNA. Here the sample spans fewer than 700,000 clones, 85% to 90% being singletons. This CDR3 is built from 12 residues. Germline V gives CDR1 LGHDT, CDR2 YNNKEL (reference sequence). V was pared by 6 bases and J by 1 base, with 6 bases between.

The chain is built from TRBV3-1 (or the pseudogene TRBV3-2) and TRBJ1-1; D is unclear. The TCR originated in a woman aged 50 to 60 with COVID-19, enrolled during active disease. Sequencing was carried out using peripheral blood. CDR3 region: CASRRQNTEAFF. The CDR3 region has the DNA TGTGCCAGCAGGAGACAGAACACTGAAGCTTTCTTT.